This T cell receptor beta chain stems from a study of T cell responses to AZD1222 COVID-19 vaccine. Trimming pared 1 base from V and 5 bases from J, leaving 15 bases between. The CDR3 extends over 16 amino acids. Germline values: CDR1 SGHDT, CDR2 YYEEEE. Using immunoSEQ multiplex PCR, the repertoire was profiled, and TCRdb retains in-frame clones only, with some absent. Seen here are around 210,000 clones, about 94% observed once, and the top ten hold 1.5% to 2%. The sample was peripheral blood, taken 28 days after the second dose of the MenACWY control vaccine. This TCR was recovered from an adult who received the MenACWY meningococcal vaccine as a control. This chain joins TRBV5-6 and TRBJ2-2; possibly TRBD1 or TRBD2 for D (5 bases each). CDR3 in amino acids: CASSLSERGWTGELFF. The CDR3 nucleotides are TGTGCCAGCAGCTTGTCGGAGAGGGGATGGACCGGGGAGCTGTTTTTT.